The 9 T cell receptor beta chains reported below all come from one sample, sequenced in a study of blood T cell repertoires in COVID-19. Method: immunoSEQ multiplex PCR; TCRdb's copy keeps in-frame clones and lacks some. The repertoire includes 50,000 to 55,000 clones, roughly nine tenths of them detected once, and 15% to 20% sits in the top ten. The specimen was peripheral blood. The receptor set was obtained from a human donor with active COVID-19. The donor label of this sample is uncertain.

This clone turned up a few times. The chain is built from TRBV24-1 and TRBJ1-1; D unresolved. Looked up from germline, CDR1 is KGHDR and CDR2 is SFDVKD. The CDR3 extends over 14 amino acids. Trimming left V 4 bases short and J 3 bases short, with 11 bases between. The CDR3: CATSEPGRDTEAFF. The CDR3 coding sequence is TGTGCCACCAGTGAACCGGGGAGGGACACTGAAGCTTTCTTT.

V and J are TRBV12-3 or TRBV12-4 and TRBJ2-1, with a weak D call TRBD1 (6 bases). The V end was cut by 8 bases, the J end by 5 bases, with 10 bases between. This CDR3 region has 12 residues. CDR3 sequence reads: CASRRTDNEQFF. The CDR3 DNA reads as TGTGCCAGCCGGAGGACAGACAATGAGCAGTTCTTC.

The rearrangement links TRBV4-2 to TRBJ2-3, with TRBD2 identical over 11 bases. CDR1 and CDR2 from the germline V gene are LGHNA and YNFKEQ. After removal of 4 bases from V and 1 base from J, the junction contained 4 bases not matched to a gene. This CDR3 is built from 16 residues. CDR3 in DNA: TGTGCCAGCAGCCTAGCGGGGGGGGGTCGCACAGATACGCAGTATTTT. This codes for CASSLAGGGRTDTQYF.

The J gene is TRBJ2-7, the V gene TRBV15; D unresolved. The germline CDR1 and CDR2 sequences are LNHNV and YYDKDF (reference sequence). This CDR3 has 14 residues. V dropped 0 bases and J dropped 2 bases, with 8 bases sitting between them. The CDR3 DNA follows: TGTGCCACCAGCAGAGAGGCAGGTCCCTACGAGCAGTACTTC. It codes for CATSREAGPYEQYF.

The table lists this clone with a count of one. V gene TRBV7-2 combines with J gene TRBJ1-1; no clear D. CDR1 is SGHTA and CDR2 is FQGNSA in the germline V gene. The V gene lost 8 bases and the J gene lost 2 bases, with 15 bases spanning the gap. The CDR3 covers 14 residues. The CDR3 bases are TGTGCCAGCGGAGGGCAGCGGGCTAACACTGAAGCTTTCTTT. Its protein is CASGGQRANTEAFF.

The chain recombines TRBV7-9 with TRBJ1-1, with 7 bases that match TRBD1. With V trimmed by 3 bases and J by 6 bases, 10 bases remained unmatched. This CDR3 has 15 residues. Germline V gene data show CDR1 as SEHNR and CDR2 as FQNEAQ (reference sequence). CDR3 residues: CASSFAGRGVSEAFF. The CDR3 bases are TGTGCCAGCAGCTTTGCGGGCAGGGGGGTCTCTGAAGCTTTCTTT.

This chain joins TRBV6-5 and TRBJ2-7; TRBD1 aligns across 9 bases. The CDR3 is made up of 16 amino acids. CDR1 and CDR2 from the germline V gene are MNHEY and SVGAGI. The V segment lost 2 bases and the J segment 7 bases; nucleotides outside the gene matches: 12. The CDR3 DNA reads TGTGCCAGCAGTTACGGTAGGACAGGGGCCATCCCTGAGCAGTACTTC. Translating gives CASSYGRTGAIPEQYF.

The chain joins TRBV12-3 or TRBV12-4 to TRBJ2-3, with a weak D call TRBD2 (5 bases). The CDR3 totals 13 residues. V was cut by 5 bases and J by 4 bases, with 10 bases left in between. CDR3 coding DNA: TGTGCCAGCAGTGCCGCCGGGGCAGATACGCAGTATTTT. Translating it yields CASSAAGADTQYF.

This rearrangement joins TRBV6-5 to TRBJ2-7; D may be TRBD1 (5 bases). V gave up 7 bases and J gave up 0 bases, with 7 bases separating them. Per germline, CDR1 MNHEY and CDR2 SVGAGI. This CDR3 region has 12 residues. The CDR3 loop reads CASTRDSYEQYF. The CDR3 region has the DNA TGTGCCAGCACCAGGGACTCCTACGAGCAGTACTTC.